This TCR beta chain was recovered during a study of shared clonotypes between healthy human individuals. The germline gives CDR1 SGHTA, CDR2 FQGTGA. The V end lost 5 bases, the J end lost 7 bases, and 15 bases lay between the germline ends. The CDR3 consists of 14 residues. The study, taken as a whole, reports: Clonotypes which were not shared had lower generation probabilities than clonotypes that all four donors shared. The naive CD4 repertoires of several donors were compared, and about 5% of clonotypes were shared. Sampling used blood alone; tissue repertoires probably differ.

This clone turned up a few times. Its specificity is not known. Distinct nucleotide sequences in the sample also encode this CDR3. In the authors' workflow: Junction-only sequences without quality scores were provided by ImmunoSEQ, so filtering was different. Measured with immunoSEQ multiplex PCR; TCRdb has only the in-frame clones, and not every one. V and J calls and clone size follow that table, whereas D and trimming were derived from the DNA. The sample comprises approximately 250,000 clones, approximately 65% of which are singletons, and roughly 11% rests with the top ten. The sample consisted of memory CD4+ T cells sorted from blood. Regarding subset: CD45RA-negative fraction. This sequence joins TRBV7-3 and TRBJ2-1; perhaps TRBD2 as D (7 bases). The source of this sequence is a man aged 25 to 40 in good health. The CDR3 here is CASSPSGTRNEQFF. CDR3 nucleotides: TGTGCCAGCAGCCCCAGCGGGACAAGGAATGAGCAGTTCTTC. Complete variable domain (other parts from reference TRBV7-3 and TRBJ2-1): GAGVSQTPSNKVTEKGKYVELRCDPISGHTALYWYRQSLGQGPEFLIYFQGTGAADDSGLPNDRFFAVRPEGSVSTLKIQRTERGDSAVYLCASSPSGTRNEQFFGPGTRLTVL.